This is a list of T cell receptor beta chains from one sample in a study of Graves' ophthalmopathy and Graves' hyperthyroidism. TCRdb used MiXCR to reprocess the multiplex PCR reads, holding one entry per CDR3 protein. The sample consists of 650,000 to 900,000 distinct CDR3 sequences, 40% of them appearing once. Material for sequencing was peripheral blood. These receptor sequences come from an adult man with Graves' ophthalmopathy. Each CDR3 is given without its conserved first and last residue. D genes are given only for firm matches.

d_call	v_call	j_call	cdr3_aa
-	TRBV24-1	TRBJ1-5	ASSPDLGQPQH
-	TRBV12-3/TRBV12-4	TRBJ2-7	ASSLEQYEQY
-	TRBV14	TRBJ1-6	ASSFKGNSPLH
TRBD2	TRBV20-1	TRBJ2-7	SARENKGTSWSYEQY
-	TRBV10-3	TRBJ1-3	AISEFGGNTIY
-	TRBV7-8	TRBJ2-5	ASSLRSTQY
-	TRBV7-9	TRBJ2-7	ASSQDFSWTYERY
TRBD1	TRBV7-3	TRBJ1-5	ASSPTDRGENNNQPQH
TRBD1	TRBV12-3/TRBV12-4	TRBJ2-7	ASSSTGESYEQY
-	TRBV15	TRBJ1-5	ATSRRLAGEGEH
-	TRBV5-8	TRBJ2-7	ASSFTAYEQY
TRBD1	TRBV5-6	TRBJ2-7	ASSLGGRGRDEQY